Listed here is a single TCR beta chain. The record originates from a study of cytomegalovirus exposure and HLA in healthy donors. The CDR3 has 12 amino acids. CDR1 is SEHNR and CDR2 is FQNEAQ in the germline V gene (reference sequence). Trimming took off 5 bases at V and 7 bases at J, with 11 bases between the two ends. The table came from immunoSEQ multiplex PCR; TCRdb's copy has only in-frame clones and leaves some out. The data show some 140,000 clones, with 75% to 90% seen just once and about 20% held by the top ten. The chain has TRBV7-9 and TRBJ1-2; D is unresolved. This TCR derives from a man between 18 and 29 years old in good health and CMV-seropositive. The sample consisted of PBMCs. The CDR3 is CASSMEMGGYTF. DNA for the CDR3: TGTGCCAGCAGCATGGAGATGGGTGGCTACACCTTC.